This TCR beta chain stems from a study of post-analysis software for immune sequencing data. With 0 bases removed from V and 5 bases from J, the gap between germline ends came to 24 bases. CDR1 and CDR2 (germline): SGHRS, YFSETQ. The CDR3 has 18 amino acids. Points from the study as a whole: Among 5 or 6 TRBV segments more frequent in patients than controls were TRBV5-6, TRBV5-1 and TRBV20-1. People with multiple sclerosis had a significantly lower normalized Chao1 diversity than controls did. Samples from one preparation batch, clustered by F measure, grouped strongly together.

Unique molecular identifiers had been added to the TCR beta cDNA libraries. TCRdb reprocessed the PCR reads via MiXCR and lists one record per CDR3 protein. The sample records about 460,000 distinct CDR3 sequences, under 55% being singletons. This clonotype was seen a few times. Antigen specificity is unknown. The genes are TRBV5-1 and TRBJ2-7, with a weak D call TRBD1 (6 bases). Specimen: blood. The source is a girl aged 5-17 years with multiple sclerosis. The CDR3: CASSLANVAGGAFNEQYF. The CDR3 nucleotides are TGCGCCAGCAGCTTGGCCAACGTTGCTGGGGGCGCCTTCAACGAGCAGTACTTC.